Listed below are T cell receptor beta chains from one sample, sequenced in a study of OX40 agonist ivuxolimab in advanced cancers. Measured with immunoSEQ multiplex PCR; TCRdb has only the in-frame clones, and not every one. The repertoire has tens of thousands of clones, roughly 90% of them found once; the top ten carry about 8.2%. Sequences were derived from CD4+ or CD8+ T cells sorted from blood, sampled in a trial of the OX40 agonist ivuxolimab. These receptors all come from an adult with an advanced solid tumor such as melanoma, head and neck, liver or kidney cancer. The CDR3 runs from the conserved cysteine through the conserved F or W. Fields, in order: D gene, V gene, clone size, J gene, CDR3 DNA, CDR3 protein. The D gene is left open where the match is weak. Clone sizes are given selectively: once, few, many, or a class where the clone is expanded.

d_call: .; v_call: TRBV10-3; clone_size: .; j_call: TRBJ2-1; cdr3_nt: TGTGCCATCAGCTCTGATCGGGAGCAGTTCTTC; cdr3_aa: CAISSDREQFF
d_call: TRBD2; v_call: TRBV2; clone_size: .; j_call: TRBJ2-5; cdr3_nt: TGTGCCAGCAGTGACCGGGACTACAAACCCCGGCCCCAAGAGACCCAGTACTTC; cdr3_aa: CASSDRDYKPRPQETQYF
d_call: .; v_call: TRBV7-7; clone_size: .; j_call: TRBJ2-7; cdr3_nt: TGTGCCAGCAGCTTAGACACCGGATACGAGCAGTACTTC; cdr3_aa: CASSLDTGYEQYF
d_call: .; v_call: TRBV7-9; clone_size: .; j_call: TRBJ2-6; cdr3_nt: TGTGCCGGGTATACAGGCTCTGGGGCCAACGTCCTGACTTTC; cdr3_aa: CAGYTGSGANVLTF
d_call: .; v_call: TRBV9; clone_size: .; j_call: TRBJ1-6; cdr3_nt: TGTGCCAGCAGCCCTCAGCTATTTTCACCCCTCCACTTT; cdr3_aa: CASSPQLFSPLHF
d_call: .; v_call: TRBV7-9; clone_size: .; j_call: TRBJ2-7; cdr3_nt: TGTGCCACCTCCGGGGGAAAGTACGAGCAGTACTTC; cdr3_aa: CATSGGKYEQYF
d_call: TRBD1; v_call: TRBV6-5; clone_size: .; j_call: TRBJ2-1; cdr3_nt: TGTGCCAGCAGCCTCGGGACAGGGGTTTACAATGAGCAGTTCTTC; cdr3_aa: CASSLGTGVYNEQFF
d_call: .; v_call: TRBV11-1; clone_size: .; j_call: TRBJ2-2; cdr3_nt: TGTGCCAGCAGCTCCTCCCGGGAGAGCACCGGGGAGCTGTTTTTT; cdr3_aa: CASSSSRESTGELFF
d_call: TRBD1; v_call: TRBV5-1; clone_size: once; j_call: TRBJ2-3; cdr3_nt: TGCGCCAGCAGTCAGGGACAGGGAGGAACAGATACGCAGTATTTT; cdr3_aa: CASSQGQGGTDTQYF
d_call: .; v_call: TRBV7-2; clone_size: .; j_call: TRBJ2-1; cdr3_nt: TGTGCCAGCAGTAGTGACAGGAGGAGTTTGAATGAGCAGTTCTTC; cdr3_aa: CASSSDRRSLNEQFF
d_call: .; v_call: TRBV5-8; clone_size: .; j_call: TRBJ2-7; cdr3_nt: TGTGCCAGCAGCGTCGACAGGACCTACGAGCAGTACTTC; cdr3_aa: CASSVDRTYEQYF
d_call: .; v_call: TRBV7-2; clone_size: once; j_call: TRBJ1-5; cdr3_nt: TGTGCCAGCAGCTTCCGGGGGCAGTCGACTCAGCCCCAGCATTTT; cdr3_aa: CASSFRGQSTQPQHF
d_call: TRBD1; v_call: TRBV4-3; clone_size: .; j_call: TRBJ1-1; cdr3_nt: TGCGCCAGCAGCCAGGGACAGGGCGTCAGGGACACTGAAGCTTTCTTT; cdr3_aa: CASSQGQGVRDTEAFF
d_call: TRBD1; v_call: TRBV12-5; clone_size: .; j_call: TRBJ2-3; cdr3_nt: TGTGCTAGTGGTAGGGGACAGGGGGACACAGATACGCAGTATTTT; cdr3_aa: CASGRGQGDTDTQYF
d_call: .; v_call: TRBV7-8; clone_size: once; j_call: TRBJ1-3; cdr3_nt: TGTGCCAGCAGCTCCCTAGCGGGACCGAAGAGCTCTGGAAACACCATATATTTT; cdr3_aa: CASSSLAGPKSSGNTIYF
d_call: .; v_call: TRBV6-1; clone_size: .; j_call: TRBJ1-5; cdr3_nt: TGTGCCAGCAGTTTAGGGGGTCAGCCCCAGCATTTT; cdr3_aa: CASSLGGQPQHF
d_call: .; v_call: TRBV7-6; clone_size: .; j_call: TRBJ1-2; cdr3_nt: TGTGCCAGCAGCCCCAGTACGGACCTCTATGGCTACACCTTC; cdr3_aa: CASSPSTDLYGYTF
d_call: .; v_call: TRBV9; clone_size: .; j_call: TRBJ2-6; cdr3_nt: TGTGCCAGCAGCGTAGAGGCTCCTGGGGCCAACGTCCTGACTTTC; cdr3_aa: CASSVEAPGANVLTF
d_call: TRBD2; v_call: TRBV5-6; clone_size: .; j_call: TRBJ2-7; cdr3_nt: TGTGCCAGCAGCCGACGAGGGGCTGGGAGGGGAACTGGCGAGCAGTACTTC; cdr3_aa: CASSRRGAGRGTGEQYF
d_call: .; v_call: TRBV11-1; clone_size: .; j_call: TRBJ2-1; cdr3_nt: TGTGCCAGCAGCTCCGGACAGAGGGGGTTCTTC; cdr3_aa: CASSSGQRGFF
d_call: TRBD1; v_call: TRBV7-2; clone_size: once; j_call: TRBJ1-4; cdr3_nt: TGTGCCAGCAGCTTTCAGGGGGCATCTAATGAAAAACTGTTTTTT; cdr3_aa: CASSFQGASNEKLFF
d_call: TRBD1; v_call: TRBV5-1; clone_size: .; j_call: TRBJ2-7; cdr3_nt: TGCGCCAGCAGCCCCTCGACAGGGGGTCCGAAAGAGCAGTACTTC; cdr3_aa: CASSPSTGGPKEQYF
d_call: .; v_call: TRBV6-1; clone_size: .; j_call: TRBJ1-2; cdr3_nt: TGTGCCAGCAGTGAAGCTGGGGAGGGGGGCTACACCTTC; cdr3_aa: CASSEAGEGGYTF
d_call: .; v_call: TRBV4-3; clone_size: .; j_call: TRBJ2-1; cdr3_nt: TGCGCCAGCAGCCAAGATAAGGGTTATGAGCAGTTCTTC; cdr3_aa: CASSQDKGYEQFF
d_call: .; v_call: TRBV4-1; clone_size: .; j_call: TRBJ2-3; cdr3_nt: TGCGCCAGCAGCCAAGACGAGGGGTCCTTCACAGATACGCAGTATTTT; cdr3_aa: CASSQDEGSFTDTQYF
d_call: TRBD1; v_call: TRBV7-3; clone_size: .; j_call: TRBJ1-1; cdr3_nt: TGTGCCAGCAGCTGGCAGGGGGGAACAAACACTGAAGCTTTCTTT; cdr3_aa: CASSWQGGTNTEAFF
d_call: .; v_call: TRBV7-9; clone_size: .; j_call: TRBJ1-6; cdr3_nt: TGTGCCAGCAGCCTGGATGGTTCACCCCTCCACTTT; cdr3_aa: CASSLDGSPLHF
d_call: .; v_call: TRBV19; clone_size: .; j_call: TRBJ1-5; cdr3_nt: TGTGCCAGTAACCCCAATGTCGATCAGCCCCAGCATTTT; cdr3_aa: CASNPNVDQPQHF
d_call: TRBD1; v_call: TRBV7-2; clone_size: .; j_call: TRBJ1-5; cdr3_nt: TGTGCCAGCAGCTTGATTACAGGGGCCAATCAGCCCCAGCATTTT; cdr3_aa: CASSLITGANQPQHF
d_call: TRBD1; v_call: TRBV27; clone_size: .; j_call: TRBJ1-6; cdr3_nt: TGTGCCAGCAGTCCCAGGACAGGCAATAATTCACCCCTCCACTTT; cdr3_aa: CASSPRTGNNSPLHF
d_call: TRBD1; v_call: TRBV4-3; clone_size: .; j_call: TRBJ1-2; cdr3_nt: TGCGCCAGCAGCCAAGAGGCCAGGGGGAACGGGGGCTACACCTTC; cdr3_aa: CASSQEARGNGGYTF
d_call: TRBD1; v_call: TRBV4-3; clone_size: few; j_call: TRBJ1-1; cdr3_nt: TGCGCCAGCAGCCGAGAGGGGGCAACTGAAGCTTTCTTT; cdr3_aa: CASSREGATEAFF
d_call: .; v_call: TRBV11-2; clone_size: .; j_call: TRBJ1-1; cdr3_nt: TGTGCCAGCAGCTCCTTCTTCCGTGAAGCTTTCTTT; cdr3_aa: CASSSFFREAFF
d_call: TRBD1; v_call: TRBV14; clone_size: few; j_call: TRBJ1-2; cdr3_nt: TGTGCCAGCAGCCGCAGGACAGGGGGAAGCTATGGCTACACCTTC; cdr3_aa: CASSRRTGGSYGYTF
d_call: .; v_call: TRBV18; clone_size: .; j_call: TRBJ2-7; cdr3_nt: TGTGCCAGCTCGCTTCAGGGCCACGAGCAGTACTTC; cdr3_aa: CASSLQGHEQYF
d_call: .; v_call: TRBV7-9; clone_size: .; j_call: TRBJ1-1; cdr3_nt: TGTGCCAGCAGCCAGTATTTTGAAGCTTTCTTT; cdr3_aa: CASSQYFEAFF
d_call: TRBD2; v_call: TRBV7-8; clone_size: .; j_call: TRBJ2-3; cdr3_nt: TGTGCCAGCAGCCTAGGACTAGCGGGGGGGGATACGCAGTATTTT; cdr3_aa: CASSLGLAGGDTQYF
d_call: TRBD2; v_call: TRBV7-2; clone_size: once; j_call: TRBJ2-2; cdr3_nt: TGTGCCAGCAGCTCCGGACTAGCGGGGGCCGGGGAGCTGTTTTTT; cdr3_aa: CASSSGLAGAGELFF
d_call: .; v_call: TRBV6-6; clone_size: .; j_call: TRBJ1-6; cdr3_nt: TGTGCCAGCAGTACCGACCGTAATTCACCCCTCCACTTT; cdr3_aa: CASSTDRNSPLHF
d_call: .; v_call: TRBV6-5; clone_size: .; j_call: TRBJ1-2; cdr3_nt: TGTGCCAGCAGTTTAAGGGATGACTATGGCTACACCTTC; cdr3_aa: CASSLRDDYGYTF
d_call: TRBD2; v_call: TRBV4-2; clone_size: .; j_call: TRBJ2-2; cdr3_nt: TGTGCCAGCAGCCAAGGGCTAGCGGGGGCCACGCGAGGCACCGGGGAGCTGTTTTTT; cdr3_aa: CASSQGLAGATRGTGELFF
d_call: .; v_call: TRBV10-3; clone_size: once; j_call: TRBJ1-5; cdr3_nt: TGTGCCATCAGTGAGTCGATACAGGGAAATAATCAGCCCCAGCATTTT; cdr3_aa: CAISESIQGNNQPQHF
d_call: TRBD1; v_call: TRBV6-6; clone_size: .; j_call: TRBJ2-7; cdr3_nt: TGTGCCAGCAGTCGAGGGACAGGGGGCGAGCAGTACTTC; cdr3_aa: CASSRGTGGEQYF
d_call: TRBD2; v_call: TRBV9; clone_size: .; j_call: TRBJ2-5; cdr3_nt: TGTGCCAGCGGGAGGGAGCGGGGGGGCCGAAGGGAGACCCAGTACTTC; cdr3_aa: CASGRERGGRRETQYF
d_call: .; v_call: TRBV11-3; clone_size: .; j_call: TRBJ1-1; cdr3_nt: TGTGCCAGCAGCTTACAATACTCTGAAGCTTTCTTT; cdr3_aa: CASSLQYSEAFF
d_call: .; v_call: TRBV19; clone_size: once; j_call: TRBJ2-1; cdr3_nt: TGTGCCAGTAGTATACTCAACAGCCTCTACAATGAGCAGTTCTTC; cdr3_aa: CASSILNSLYNEQFF
d_call: TRBD1; v_call: TRBV19; clone_size: few; j_call: TRBJ1-5; cdr3_nt: TGTGCCAGTAGTAGGGACAGGATGGGCAATCAGCCCCAGCATTTT; cdr3_aa: CASSRDRMGNQPQHF
d_call: TRBD1; v_call: TRBV4-2; clone_size: .; j_call: TRBJ1-2; cdr3_nt: TGTGCCAGCAGCCAATCGACAGGGGCAATAGGCTACACCTTC; cdr3_aa: CASSQSTGAIGYTF
d_call: .; v_call: TRBV11-2; clone_size: .; j_call: TRBJ2-4; cdr3_nt: TGTGCCAGCAGCTTAAGTTCAGGGGTCCAATATATTCAGTACTTC; cdr3_aa: CASSLSSGVQYIQYF
d_call: .; v_call: TRBV4-2; clone_size: once; j_call: TRBJ1-6; cdr3_nt: TGTGCCAGCAGCCAAGGACGGACCGTAAATTCACCCCTCCACTTT; cdr3_aa: CASSQGRTVNSPLHF
d_call: .; v_call: TRBV7-2; clone_size: few; j_call: TRBJ1-2; cdr3_nt: TGTGCCAGCAGCTTAGACAGCACTTATGGCTACACCTTC; cdr3_aa: CASSLDSTYGYTF
d_call: .; v_call: TRBV10-3; clone_size: .; j_call: TRBJ2-2; cdr3_nt: TGTGCCGCGTCCCGGGACCTTATTCAGGGGGAGCTGTTTTTT; cdr3_aa: CAASRDLIQGELFF
d_call: .; v_call: TRBV28; clone_size: once; j_call: TRBJ1-4; cdr3_nt: TGTGCCAGCAGCTCTCAAGGGAGGAATGAAAAACTGTTTTTT; cdr3_aa: CASSSQGRNEKLFF
d_call: .; v_call: TRBV6-5; clone_size: .; j_call: TRBJ2-3; cdr3_nt: TGTGCCAGCAGTTACTCGCTCCCAGCGAGCGATACGCAGTATTTT; cdr3_aa: CASSYSLPASDTQYF
d_call: .; v_call: TRBV29-1; clone_size: once; j_call: TRBJ2-7; cdr3_nt: TGCAGCGGCAAAATACAGGCGACCTACGAGCAGTACTTC; cdr3_aa: CSGKIQATYEQYF
d_call: .; v_call: TRBV2; clone_size: .; j_call: TRBJ1-4; cdr3_nt: TGTGCCAGCAGGGCGGGACACCATAATGAAAAACTGTTTTTT; cdr3_aa: CASRAGHHNEKLFF
d_call: .; v_call: TRBV4-1; clone_size: .; j_call: TRBJ1-3; cdr3_nt: TGCGCCAGCAGCCAAGACGCTACAGGGCTCGTCTCTGGAAACACCATATATTTT; cdr3_aa: CASSQDATGLVSGNTIYF